This T cell receptor beta chain was found in a study of post-analysis software for immune sequencing data. Study outcomes and limitations: Patients had higher frequencies than controls of five or six TRBV segments, including TRBV5-6, TRBV5-1 and TRBV20-1.

Every TCR beta cDNA library bore unique molecular identifiers. TCRdb re-called the PCR reads with MiXCR, one entry per CDR3 protein. The sample contains fewer than 850,000 distinct CDR3 sequences, 25% to 30% of which appear only once. Worth noting for this clonotype: Antigen: not known.

Per the germline V gene, CDR1 is MNHEY and CDR2 is SVGEGT. This CDR3 has 16 residues. Trimming shortened V by 6 bases and J by 4 bases, and 19 bases separated the two germline ends. This receptor was obtained from a girl aged 5-17 years with multiple sclerosis. The source material was blood. The chain combines TRBV6-2 or TRBV6-3 with TRBJ2-1; a weak D match, TRBD1 (6 bases). The CDR3 DNA reads TGTGCCAGCAGACCGACCAGGGGCCCCGGATACAATGAGCAGTTCTTC. Translation gives CASRPTRGPGYNEQFF.